This note documents a single T cell receptor beta chain sequence. This sample was taken from a study of blood T cell repertoires in COVID-19. Overall study context: Sites in the United States, Italy and Spain provided acute and convalescent COVID-19 samples. Sample material is recorded as cDNA or gDNA derived from T cells, B-cell-depleted T cells, or PBMCs.

As processed by the authors: Amplification from reference gene primers served as the basis for estimated nucleated cell counts. The table came from immunoSEQ multiplex PCR; TCRdb's copy has only in-frame clones and leaves some out. Clonal size and the V and J genes are those of that table, whereas D and trimming came from the DNA. The sample has around 130,000 clones, around 86% seen once. Sequenced material: peripheral blood. This receptor was obtained from a man aged 40-49 years with acute or convalescent COVID-19.

CDR3 residues: CASSLVQSTGGQFF. The CDR3 DNA sequence: TGTGCCAGCAGCTTGGTGCAGTCCACCGGCGGGCAGTTCTTC. The rearrangement joins TRBV11-2 to TRBJ2-1; D remains unclear. Germline CDR1 is SGHAT and CDR2 is FQNNGV. V lost 3 bases and J 12 bases, leaving 18 bases between the germline ends. CDR3 length: 14 residues.